Below, 19 T cell receptor beta chains from the same sample are listed, as sequenced in a study of cytotoxic CD8 clonotypes in ibrutinib-treated CLL. Assay used: immunoSEQ multiplex PCR; TCRdb lists only in-frame clones, some missing. The sample includes about 310,000 clones, around four fifths of them seen just once. The source material was PBMCs, sampled before ibrutinib treatment. These receptors were obtained from a human donor with chronic lymphocytic leukemia.

The chain carries TRBV29-1 and TRBJ2-1; 12 bases match TRBD2. CDR1 is SQVTM and CDR2 is ANQGSEA in the germline V gene. CDR3 size: 14 residues. J was trimmed by 5 bases and V by 6 bases; bases with no gene match: 5. CDR3: CSVDGLAGNNEQFF. CDR3 bases: TGCAGCGTCGACGGACTAGCGGGAAACAATGAGCAGTTCTTC.

This clone appeared a few times. The chain is built from TRBV30 and TRBJ1-1; D uncertain. This CDR3 region has 11 residues. The germline V and J ends were trimmed by 2 bases and 6 bases, with 7 bases remaining between them. CDR1 and CDR2 (germline): GTSNPN, SVGIG (reference sequence). The CDR3 here is CAWSRVAEAFF. CDR3 nucleotide sequence: TGTGCCTGGAGTCGTGTCGCTGAAGCTTTCTTT.

This clone has more than one count but fewer than ten. V and J are TRBV4-3 and TRBJ2-7; no firm D call. The CDR3 spans 13 residues. V gave up 0 bases and J gave up 4 bases, with 7 bases separating them. Germline V lookup: CDR1 LGHNA, CDR2 YSLEER. DNA for the CDR3: TGCGCCAGCAGCCAAGACAGCGAGTACGAGCAGTACTTC. Its translation: CASSQDSEYEQYF.

J is TRBJ2-7 and V is TRBV7-2; D remains ambiguous. The CDR3 covers 12 residues. Germline lookup yields CDR1 SGHTA and CDR2 FQGNSA. The V end was cut by 2 bases, the J end by 2 bases, with 4 bases between. The CDR3 coding sequence is TGTGCCAGCAGCTTATCCGCCTACGAGCAGTACTTC. This encodes CASSLSAYEQYF.

The chain joins TRBV7-8 to TRBJ2-5; possibly TRBD1 for D (6 bases). V was cut by 7 bases and J by 0 bases, with 15 bases left in between. The CDR3 is 15 residues long. Germline values: CDR1 SGHVS, CDR2 FQNEAQ. The CDR3 sequence is CASNSRRDNQETQYF. CDR3 coding DNA: TGTGCCAGCAACTCCCGCCGGGACAACCAAGAGACCCAGTACTTC.

This clone showed up just once. The rearrangement joins TRBV30 to TRBJ2-7; 8 positions match TRBD2. The germline gives CDR1 GTSNPN, CDR2 SVGIG (reference sequence). V shed 5 bases, J shed 2 bases, and the junction held 11 bases outside the gene matches. The CDR3 totals 15 residues. The CDR3 here is CAWGSPGTRPYEQYF. In DNA form, the CDR3 reads TGTGCCTGGGGTTCCCCCGGGACTAGACCCTACGAGCAGTACTTC.

The chain joins TRBV4-3 to TRBJ2-3; 7 bases are a match to TRBD2. After removal of 4 bases from V and 1 base from J, the junction contained 17 bases not matched to a gene. CDR3 length: 19 amino acids. CDR1 and CDR2 from the germline V gene are LGHNA and YSLEER. The CDR3 region has the DNA TGCGCCAGCAGCCCTGGCTATGCGGGAGCTCTACCTGGCACAGATACGCAGTATTTT. Translating gives CASSPGYAGALPGTDTQYF.

This clone was counted a few times. V gene TRBV28 combines with J gene TRBJ1-5, with TRBD1 as a possible D gene (5 bases). The V and J ends lost 10 bases and 1 base respectively, with 17 bases between them. CDR1 and CDR2 (germline): MDHEN, SYDVKM. This CDR3 is 15 amino acids long. The chain's CDR3 is CAIETSGTSNQPQHF. DNA for the CDR3: TGTGCCATCGAGACCTCCGGGACCAGCAATCAGCCCCAGCATTTT.

This chain joins TRBV29-1 and TRBJ2-2, with TRBD2 identical over 11 bases. Germline V lookup: CDR1 SQVTM, CDR2 ANQGSEA. The CDR3 length is 17 residues. V was pared by 0 bases and J by 3 bases, with 6 bases of the junction left unmatched. The CDR3, as DNA: TGCAGCGTTGAAGAGGCCCCTAGCGGGAGGTACACCGGGGAGCTGTTTTTT. This sequence encodes CSVEEAPSGRYTGELFF.

This clone has only one observation. The rearrangement uses TRBV19 and TRBJ2-7, with 9 bases matching TRBD1. Germline values: CDR1 LNHDA, CDR2 SQIVND (reference sequence). Unmatched junction bases numbered 14, after V lost 8 bases and J lost 6 bases. The CDR3 sequence is 15 residues long. This chain's CDR3 is CASRQTGTGIFEQYF. In DNA, the CDR3 is TGTGCCAGTCGACAAACCGGGACAGGGATATTCGAGCAGTACTTC.

The rearrangement joins TRBV10-3 to TRBJ2-3; 7 bases align to TRBD2. Germline assignment: CDR1 ENHRY and CDR2 SYGVKD. This CDR3 is 13 amino acids long. Losses at the gene ends were 10 bases for V and 3 bases for J; bases not matched to a gene: 7. The CDR3 sequence is CATGGGGTDTQYF. CDR3 bases: TGTGCCACCGGCGGGGGAGGGACAGATACGCAGTATTTT.

The rearrangement uses TRBV30 and TRBJ2-7; 7 positions agree with TRBD2. The germline gives CDR1 GTSNPN, CDR2 SVGIG (reference sequence). CDR3 size: 14 residues. J was trimmed by 0 bases and V by 1 base; bases with no gene match: 3. The CDR3 DNA reads as TGTGCCTGGAGTGGGGGGGGAAGCTCCTACGAGCAGTACTTC. Amino acids: CAWSGGGSSYEQYF. Full variable domain (missing parts from reference TRBV30 and TRBJ2-7): SQTIHQWPATLVQPVGSPLSLECTVEGTSNPNLYWYRQAAGRGLQLLFYSVGIGQISSEVPQNLSASRPQDRQFILSSKKLLLSDSGFYLCAWSGGGSSYEQYFGPGTRLTVT.

The J gene is TRBJ2-3, the V gene TRBV5-1, with unresolved D. The CDR3 length is 12 residues. CDR1 is SGHRS and CDR2 is YFSETQ in the germline V gene. Trimming cost V 2 bases and J 3 bases, with 4 bases left between them. The CDR3 sequence is CASSLTTDTQYF. In DNA form, the CDR3 reads TGCGCCAGCAGCTTAACTACAGATACGCAGTATTTT.

In this sample, this clone turned up once. The CDR3 bases are TGTGCCAGCAGTTTAGGGGCCGGCGAGCAGTACTTC. Translation gives CASSLGAGEQYF. The chain links TRBV6-5 to TRBJ2-7, with D perhaps matching TRBD1 (5 bases). The CDR3 runs 12 residues. The germline V gene encodes CDR1 MNHEY and CDR2 SVGAGI. Trimming left V 4 bases short and J 6 bases short, with 10 bases between.

This chain connects TRBV7-9 to TRBJ2-3; TRBD2 agrees at 13 bases. Trimming removed 4 bases from V and 5 bases from J; junction bases left unmatched: 6. This CDR3 contains 16 residues. In germline, CDR1 is SEHNR, CDR2 FQNEAQ (reference sequence). CDR3: CASSSGLAGELDTQYF. In DNA form, the CDR3 reads TGTGCCAGCAGCTCCGGACTAGCGGGAGAGCTAGATACGCAGTATTTT.

The J gene is TRBJ1-5, the V gene TRBV5-8; D call uncertain. The CDR3 is 15 amino acids. Germline V lookup: CDR1 SGHTS, CDR2 YDEGEE. V lost 2 bases and J lost 0, with 9 bases in between. CDR3 amino acids: CASSLGAYSNQPQHF. CDR3 nucleotides: TGTGCCAGCAGCTTAGGAGCTTATAGCAATCAGCCCCAGCATTTT.

Ten or more counts support this clone. The J gene is TRBJ2-1, the V gene TRBV29-1; D unclear. The V gene lost 8 bases and the J gene lost 0 bases, with 8 bases spanning the gap. The germline V gene has CDR1 SQVTM and CDR2 ANQGSEA. This CDR3 is 12 amino acids long. CDR3 residues: CSSLSSYNEQFF. For the CDR3, the DNA is TGCAGCTCTCTAAGCTCCTACAATGAGCAGTTCTTC.

The rearrangement uses TRBV5-4 and TRBJ2-7; D unclear. CDR3 length: 14 residues. Germline-derived CDR1 and CDR2 are SGHNT and YYREEE (reference sequence). V was trimmed by 5 bases and J by 2 bases, leaving 14 bases between them. As DNA, the CDR3 is TGTGCCAGCAGTAATAAAGCCCTCCCCTACGAGCAGTACTTC. Amino acid sequence: CASSNKALPYEQYF.

The genes are TRBV5-1 and TRBJ2-6; D unresolved. The CDR3 totals 16 residues. V was pared by 4 bases and J by 0 bases, with 11 bases between. Germline V gene sequence: CDR1 SGHRS, CDR2 YFSETQ. The CDR3 loop reads CASSGMVYSGANVLTF. The CDR3 region has the DNA TGCGCCAGCAGCGGCATGGTGTACTCTGGGGCCAACGTCCTGACTTTC.